Below, 11 T cell receptor beta chains from the same sample are listed, as sequenced in a study of early T cells in non-severe SARS-CoV-2 infection. TCRdb reprocessed the 5' RACE reads with MiXCR, giving one entry per CDR3 protein. Of some 80,000 distinct CDR3 sequences listed, less than 5.5% are singletons. The source was whole blood, collected at baseline. The source is an adult who was a healthcare worker with PCR-confirmed SARS-CoV-2 infection or an uninfected control (not recorded which).

The table lists this clonotype with a few counts. CDR3: CASSLYWGGSNQPQHF. The DNA for the CDR3 is TGTGCCAGCAGTTTATATTGGGGGGGGAGCAATCAGCCCCAGCATTTT. The rearrangement links TRBV28 to TRBJ1-5, with a tentative D call TRBD1 (5 bases). The V and J ends lost 1 base and 1 base respectively, with 11 bases between them. This CDR3 region has 16 residues. CDR1 is MDHEN, CDR2 SYDVKM, per germline.

This chain links TRBV12-5 with TRBJ2-1; 8 bases map to TRBD2. This CDR3 has 16 amino acids. Germline V gives CDR1 LGHNT, CDR2 FRNRAP. Unmatched junction bases numbered 9, after V lost 3 bases and J lost 5 bases. CDR3 DNA: TGTGCTAGTGGTTTTCGACTAGCGAAATTAAACAATGAGCAGTTCTTC. Translated: CASGFRLAKLNNEQFF. The complete variable domain, with remaining parts taken from reference TRBV12-5 and TRBJ2-1, reads DARVTQTPRHKVTEMGQEVTMRCQPILGHNTVFWYRQTMMQGLELLAYFRNRAPLDDSGMPKDRFSAEMPDATLATLKIQPSEPRDSAVYFCASGFRLAKLNNEQFFGPGTRLTVL.

This clonotype was found many times. This rearrangement joins TRBV6-5 to TRBJ2-2; D gene uncertain. V was pared by 0 bases and J by 0 bases, with 5 bases between. The CDR3 totals 15 residues. Germline CDR1 reads MNHEY; CDR2 reads SVGAGI. As DNA, the CDR3 is TGTGCCAGCAGTTACTCACGTGCGAACACCGGGGAGCTGTTTTTT. Protein product: CASSYSRANTGELFF.

V is TRBV27 and J is TRBJ2-7; 7 bases are a match to TRBD1. This CDR3 is built from 16 residues. V shed 6 bases, J shed 2 bases, and the junction held 13 bases outside the gene matches. Per germline, CDR1 MNHEY and CDR2 SMNVEV (reference sequence). CDR3 in DNA: TGTGCCAGCAGCCCTCTAATGGTCCAGGGGGCCTACGAGCAGTACTTC. Translation: CASSPLMVQGAYEQYF.

This clonotype was detected many times. The CDR3 region is CAWSGDAMNTGELFF. Here the CDR3 DNA reads TGTGCCTGGAGCGGGGACGCCATGAACACCGGGGAGCTGTTTTTT. This rearrangement joins TRBV30 to TRBJ2-2, with D possibly being TRBD1 or TRBD2 (5 bases each). The CDR3 extends over 15 amino acids. Germline V gene sequence: CDR1 GTSNPN, CDR2 SVGIG (reference sequence). V lost 3 bases to trimming and J lost 1 base, with 12 bases between them.

This clonotype was seen a handful of times. The chain employs TRBV18 and TRBJ2-1, with D hard to call. The CDR3 consists of 13 residues. Germline CDR1 and CDR2: KGHSH and LQKENI. The germline V and J ends were trimmed by 3 bases and 8 bases, with 11 bases remaining between them. CDR3 nucleotide sequence: TGTGCCAGCTCACCCCGATTGGCGGATGAGCAGTTCTTC. Its protein product is CASSPRLADEQFF.

This clonotype was detected ten times or more. V usage is TRBV3-1 and J usage is TRBJ1-6, with D unresolved. Germline V gene lookup returns CDR1 LGHDT and CDR2 YNNKEL (reference sequence). The CDR3 is 15 residues long. V lost 1 base to trimming and J lost 9 bases, with 13 bases between them. CDR3 region: CASSQGSGPSSPLHF. In DNA form, the CDR3 reads TGTGCCAGCAGCCAAGGGTCTGGGCCGAGTTCACCCCTCCACTTT.

This clonotype was detected only a few times. The chain links TRBV5-5 to TRBJ2-3; 7 bases are shared with TRBD1. The CDR3 loop spans 17 amino acids. The trim removed 2 bases at V and 4 bases at J, leaving 13 bases unmatched. Per the germline V gene, CDR1 is SGHKS and CDR2 is YYEKEE (reference sequence). CDR3: CASSFRFQGVSADTQYF. The CDR3 DNA sequence: TGTGCCAGCAGCTTCAGGTTTCAGGGGGTGAGCGCAGATACGCAGTATTTT. The full variable domain, in which reference TRBV5-5 and TRBJ2-3 provide the parts outside the CDR3, is DAGVTQSPTHLIKTRGQQVTLRCSPISGHKSVSWYQQVLGQGPQFIFQYYEKEERGRGNFPDRFSARQFPNYSSELNVNALLLGDSALYLCASSFRFQGVSADTQYFGPGTRLTVL.

This clonotype has a count of ten or more. This chain joins TRBV2 and TRBJ1-1; TRBD1 might be the D (5 bases). The CDR3 is 13 amino acids. V shed 4 bases and J shed 4 bases, with 10 bases lying between them. CDR1 is SNHLY, CDR2 FYNNEI, per germline. Here the CDR3 reads CASSGGEVTEAFF. The CDR3 DNA reads as TGTGCCAGCAGTGGAGGGGAGGTCACTGAAGCTTTCTTT.

This clonotype was seen repeatedly, ten times or more. The chain has TRBV7-2 and TRBJ2-1; D gene ambiguous. The length of the CDR3 is 14 residues. Between the trimmed V and J ends, which lost 1 base and 5 bases, there was a span of 9 bases. CDR1 is SGHTA, CDR2 FQGNSA, per germline. CDR3: CASSLVRANNEQFF. The CDR3 region has the DNA TGTGCCAGCAGCTTAGTGCGCGCGAACAATGAGCAGTTCTTC.

This clonotype was counted many times. The J gene is TRBJ1-1, the V gene TRBV6-5, with D tentatively TRBD1 (6 bases). Germline assignment: CDR1 MNHEY and CDR2 SVGAGI. The CDR3 has 14 amino acids. Trimming cost V 2 bases and J 4 bases, with 11 bases left between them. CDR3 region: CASSYTGMATEAFF. In DNA form, the CDR3 reads TGTGCCAGCAGTTACACAGGGATGGCCACTGAAGCTTTCTTT.